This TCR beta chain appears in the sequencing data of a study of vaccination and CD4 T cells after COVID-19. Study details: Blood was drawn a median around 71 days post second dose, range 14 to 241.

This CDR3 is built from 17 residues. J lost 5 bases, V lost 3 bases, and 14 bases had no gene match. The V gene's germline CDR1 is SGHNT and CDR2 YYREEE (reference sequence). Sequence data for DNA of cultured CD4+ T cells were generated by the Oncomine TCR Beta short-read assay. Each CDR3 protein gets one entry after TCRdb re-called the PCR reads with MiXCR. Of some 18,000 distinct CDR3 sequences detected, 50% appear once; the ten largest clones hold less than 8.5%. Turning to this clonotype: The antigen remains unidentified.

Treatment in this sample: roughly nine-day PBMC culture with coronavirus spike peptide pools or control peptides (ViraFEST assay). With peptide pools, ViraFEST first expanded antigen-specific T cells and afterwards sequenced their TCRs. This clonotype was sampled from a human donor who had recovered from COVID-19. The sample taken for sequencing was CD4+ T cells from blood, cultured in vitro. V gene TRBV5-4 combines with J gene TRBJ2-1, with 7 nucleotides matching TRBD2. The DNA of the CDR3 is TGTGCCAGCAGCTCTGGGGGGAGGGACTACCTAAACAATGAGCAGTTCTTC. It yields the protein CASSSGGRDYLNNEQFF.